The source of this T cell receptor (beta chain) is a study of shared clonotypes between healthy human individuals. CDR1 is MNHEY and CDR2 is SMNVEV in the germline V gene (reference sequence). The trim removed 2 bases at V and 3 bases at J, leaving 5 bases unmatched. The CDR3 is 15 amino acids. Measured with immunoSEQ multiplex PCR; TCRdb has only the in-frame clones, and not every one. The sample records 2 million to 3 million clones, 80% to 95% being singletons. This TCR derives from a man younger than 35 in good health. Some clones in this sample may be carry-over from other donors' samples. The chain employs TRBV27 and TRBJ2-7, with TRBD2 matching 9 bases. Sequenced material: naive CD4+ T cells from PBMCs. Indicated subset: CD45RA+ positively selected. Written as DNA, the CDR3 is TGTGCCAGCAGTTTAATACGTAGCGGGAGCTACGAGCAGTACTTC. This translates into CASSLIRSGSYEQYF.